The entry below gives a single T cell receptor beta chain sequence along with its context. Via MiXCR, TCRdb re-called the PCR reads, giving one row per CDR3 protein. The table lists 10,000 to 15,000 distinct CDR3 sequences, 55% to 70% of them singletons. This CDR3 is built from 14 residues. Trimming took 2 bases from V and 5 from J, leaving 12 bases between them. This sample stems from a study of tumor-infiltrating lymphocytes in oesophageal squamous cell carcinoma. Specimen: esophageal tumor tissue. The origin of this receptor is a female donor with esophageal squamous cell carcinoma. The chain links TRBV12-3 or TRBV12-4 to TRBJ1-1; D is perhaps TRBD1 (6 bases). As DNA, the CDR3 is TGTGCCAGCAGTTTAAGCCAGGGGATGACTGAAGCTTTCTTT. Translation: CASSLSQGMTEAFF.